The T cell receptor (beta chain) under discussion was sequenced for a study of blood T cell repertoires in COVID-19. Repertoires were generated with immunoSEQ multiplex PCR, while TCRdb's copy carries only in-frame clones and drops some. This table has about 210,000 clones, over 70% appearing once. Trimming took 6 bases from V and 7 from J; bases not matched to a gene: 7. The CDR3 totals 13 residues. CDR1 is MNHEY and CDR2 is SVGAGI in the germline V gene. The sequence derives from a woman between 45 and 65 years old with acute or convalescent COVID-19. Material: peripheral blood. This sequence joins TRBV6-5 and TRBJ2-7, with TRBD1 matching 9 bases. CDR3 sequence: CASSLDRGGEQYF. DNA of the CDR3: TGTGCCAGCAGCCTGGACAGGGGAGGGGAGCAGTACTTC.